This T cell receptor (beta chain) originates from a study of response to subunit inactivated influenza vaccine. Study results and limitations: Each seasonal influenza vaccination recruits few new T cells, the authors suggested.

TCRdb used MiXCR to reprocess the RT-PCR reads, holding one entry per CDR3 protein. Among some 300,000 distinct CDR3 sequences, about 20% were seen once, and the ten largest hold 10%. This clonotype was seen more than once but under ten times. Its target is unknown. Trimming shortened V by 0 bases and J by 0 bases, and 14 bases separated the two germline ends. The CDR3 sequence is 18 residues long. Germline V gene data show CDR1 as LGHNA and CDR2 as YNFKEQ. The specimen comprised PBMCs from blood, sampled about 20 months after vaccination. This TCR derives from a man in his fifties or sixties who received an inactivated influenza vaccine. The chain links TRBV4-2 to TRBJ1-4; the D gene is possibly TRBD1 (6 bases). CDR3 sequence (DNA): TGTGCCAGCAGCCAAGAACGGGGGGCCCTCGCAACTAATGAAAAACTGTTTTTT. Encoded protein: CASSQERGALATNEKLFF.